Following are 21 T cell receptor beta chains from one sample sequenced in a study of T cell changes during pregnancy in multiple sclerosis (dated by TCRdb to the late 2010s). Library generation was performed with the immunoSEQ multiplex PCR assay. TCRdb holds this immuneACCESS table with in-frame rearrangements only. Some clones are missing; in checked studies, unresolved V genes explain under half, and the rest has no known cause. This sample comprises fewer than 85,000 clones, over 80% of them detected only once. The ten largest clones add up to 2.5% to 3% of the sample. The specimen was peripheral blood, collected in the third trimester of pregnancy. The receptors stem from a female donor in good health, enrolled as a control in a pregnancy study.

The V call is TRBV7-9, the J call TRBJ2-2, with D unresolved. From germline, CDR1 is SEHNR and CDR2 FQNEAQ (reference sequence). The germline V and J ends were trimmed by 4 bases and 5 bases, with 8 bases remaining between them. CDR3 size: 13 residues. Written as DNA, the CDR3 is TGTGCCAGCAGCTCCGAGCCTACCGGGGAGCTGTTTTTT. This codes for CASSSEPTGELFF.

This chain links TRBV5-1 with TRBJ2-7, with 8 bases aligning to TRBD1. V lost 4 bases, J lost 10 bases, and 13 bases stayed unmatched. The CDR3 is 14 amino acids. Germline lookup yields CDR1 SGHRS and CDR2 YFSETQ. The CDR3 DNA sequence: TGCGCCAGCAGCGCCCAGGACAGGGCAGGGGGACAGTACTTC. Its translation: CASSAQDRAGGQYF.

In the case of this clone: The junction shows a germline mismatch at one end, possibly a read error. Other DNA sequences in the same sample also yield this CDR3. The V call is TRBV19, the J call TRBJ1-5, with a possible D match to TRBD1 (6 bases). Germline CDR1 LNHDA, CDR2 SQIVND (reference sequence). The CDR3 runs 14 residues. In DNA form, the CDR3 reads TGCGCCAGTAGTTTCGGACAGAATAATCAGCCCCAGCATTTT. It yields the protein CASSFGQNNQPQHF.

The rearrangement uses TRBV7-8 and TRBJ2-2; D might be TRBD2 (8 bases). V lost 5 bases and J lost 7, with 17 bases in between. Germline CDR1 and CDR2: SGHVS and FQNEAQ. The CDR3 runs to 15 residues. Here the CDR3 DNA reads TGTGCCAGCAGCCCGGGACTAGGGGGCGACGGGGAGCTGTTTTTT. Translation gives CASSPGLGGDGELFF.

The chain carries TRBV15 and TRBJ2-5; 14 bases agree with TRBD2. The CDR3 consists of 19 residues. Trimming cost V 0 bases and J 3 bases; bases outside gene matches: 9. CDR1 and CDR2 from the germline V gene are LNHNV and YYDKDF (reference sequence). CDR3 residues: CATSRDPGGLAGEKETQYF. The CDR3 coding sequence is TGTGCCACCAGCAGAGATCCCGGGGGACTAGCGGGAGAGAAAGAGACCCAGTACTTC.

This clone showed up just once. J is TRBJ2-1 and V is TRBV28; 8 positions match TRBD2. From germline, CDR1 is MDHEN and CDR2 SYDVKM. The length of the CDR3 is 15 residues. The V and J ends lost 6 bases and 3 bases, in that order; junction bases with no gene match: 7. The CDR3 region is CASRDPGLGYNEQFF. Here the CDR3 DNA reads TGTGCCAGCAGGGATCCGGGACTAGGCTACAATGAGCAGTTCTTC.

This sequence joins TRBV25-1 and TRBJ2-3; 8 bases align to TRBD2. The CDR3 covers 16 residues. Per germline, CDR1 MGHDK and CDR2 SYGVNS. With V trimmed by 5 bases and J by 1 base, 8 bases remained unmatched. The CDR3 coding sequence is TGTGCCAGCAGTCGCCCGGGGGGGGCGGGCACAGATACGCAGTATTTT. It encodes CASSRPGGAGTDTQYF.

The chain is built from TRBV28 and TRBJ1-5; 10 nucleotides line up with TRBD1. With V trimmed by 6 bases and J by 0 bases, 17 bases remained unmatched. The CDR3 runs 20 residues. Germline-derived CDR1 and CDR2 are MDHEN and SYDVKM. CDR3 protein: CASSGNGFRDRGYSNQPQHF. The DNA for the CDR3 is TGTGCCAGCAGCGGAAATGGATTCCGGGACAGGGGTTATAGCAATCAGCCCCAGCATTTT.

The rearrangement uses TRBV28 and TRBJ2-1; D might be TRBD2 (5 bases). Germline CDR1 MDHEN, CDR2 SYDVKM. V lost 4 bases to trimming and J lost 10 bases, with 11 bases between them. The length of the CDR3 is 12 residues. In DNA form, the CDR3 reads TGTGCCAGCAGTTCCGACTCGGGGGAGCAGTTCTTC. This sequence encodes CASSSDSGEQFF.

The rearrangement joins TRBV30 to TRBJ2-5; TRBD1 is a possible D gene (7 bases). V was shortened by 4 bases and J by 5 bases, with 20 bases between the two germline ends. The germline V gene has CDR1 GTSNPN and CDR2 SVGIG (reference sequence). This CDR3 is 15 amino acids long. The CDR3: CAWNRGSAEGETQYF. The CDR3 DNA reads TGTGCCTGGAACAGGGGCTCGGCGGAGGGGGAGACCCAGTACTTC.

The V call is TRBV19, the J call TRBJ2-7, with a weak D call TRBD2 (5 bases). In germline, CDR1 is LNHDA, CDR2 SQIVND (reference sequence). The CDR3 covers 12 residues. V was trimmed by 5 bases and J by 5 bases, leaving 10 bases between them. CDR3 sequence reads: CASSFGGNEQYF. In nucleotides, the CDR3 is TGTGCCAGTAGTTTTGGAGGCAACGAGCAGTACTTC.

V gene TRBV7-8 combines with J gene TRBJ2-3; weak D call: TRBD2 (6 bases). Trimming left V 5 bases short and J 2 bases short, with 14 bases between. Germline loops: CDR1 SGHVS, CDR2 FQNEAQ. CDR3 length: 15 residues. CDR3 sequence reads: CASSPLADFTDTQYF. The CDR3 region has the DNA TGTGCCAGCAGCCCCTTAGCGGATTTCACAGATACGCAGTATTTT. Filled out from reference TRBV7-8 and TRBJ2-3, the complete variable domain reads GAGVSQSPRYKVAKRGQDVALRCDPISGHVSLFWYQQALGQGPEFLTYFQNEAQLDKSGLPSDRFFAERPEGSVSTLKIQRTQQEDSAVYLCASSPLADFTDTQYFGPGTRLTVL.

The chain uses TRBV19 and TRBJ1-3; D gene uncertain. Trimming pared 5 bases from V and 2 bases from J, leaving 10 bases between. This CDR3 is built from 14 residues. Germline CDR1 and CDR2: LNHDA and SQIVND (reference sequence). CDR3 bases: TGTGCCAGTAGTTGGGAAGCGGCTGGAAACACCATATATTTT. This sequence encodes CASSWEAAGNTIYF.

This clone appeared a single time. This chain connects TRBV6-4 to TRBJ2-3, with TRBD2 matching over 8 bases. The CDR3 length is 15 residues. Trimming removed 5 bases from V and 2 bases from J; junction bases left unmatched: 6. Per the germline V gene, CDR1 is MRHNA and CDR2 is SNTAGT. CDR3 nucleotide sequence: TGTGCCAGCAGTCGGGGACTAGGGTACACAGATACGCAGTATTTT. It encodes CASSRGLGYTDTQYF.

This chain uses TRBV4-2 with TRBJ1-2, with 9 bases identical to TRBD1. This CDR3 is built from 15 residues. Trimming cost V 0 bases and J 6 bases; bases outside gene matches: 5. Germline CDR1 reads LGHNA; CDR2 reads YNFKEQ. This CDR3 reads CASSQDPGQGDGYTF. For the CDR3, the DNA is TGTGCCAGCAGCCAAGATCCGGGACAGGGAGATGGCTACACCTTC.

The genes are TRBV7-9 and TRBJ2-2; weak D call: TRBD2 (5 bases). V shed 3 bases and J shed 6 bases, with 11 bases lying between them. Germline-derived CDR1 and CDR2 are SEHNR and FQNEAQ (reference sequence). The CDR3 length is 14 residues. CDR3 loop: CASSFTSIAGELFF. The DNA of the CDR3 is TGTGCCAGCAGCTTCACTAGTATTGCCGGGGAGCTGTTTTTT.

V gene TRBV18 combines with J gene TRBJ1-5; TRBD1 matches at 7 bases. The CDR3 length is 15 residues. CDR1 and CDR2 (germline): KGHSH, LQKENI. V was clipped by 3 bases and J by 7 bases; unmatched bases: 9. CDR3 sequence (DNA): TGTGCCAGCTCACCGCCCGGACAGGAGGGCCAGCCCCAGCATTTT. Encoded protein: CASSPPGQEGQPQHF.

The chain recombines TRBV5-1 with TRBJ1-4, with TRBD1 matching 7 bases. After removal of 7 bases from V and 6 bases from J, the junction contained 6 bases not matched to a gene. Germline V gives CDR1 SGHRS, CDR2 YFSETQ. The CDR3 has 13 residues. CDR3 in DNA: TGCGCCAGCGCCGGGACAGCAGATGAAAAACTGTTTTTT. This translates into CASAGTADEKLFF.

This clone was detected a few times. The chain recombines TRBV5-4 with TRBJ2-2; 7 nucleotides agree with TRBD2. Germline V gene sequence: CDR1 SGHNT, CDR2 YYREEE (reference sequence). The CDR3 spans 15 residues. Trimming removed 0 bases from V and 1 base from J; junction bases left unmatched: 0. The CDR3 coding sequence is TGTGCCAGCAGCTTGGCTAGCGGGAACACCGGGGAGCTGTTTTTT. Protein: CASSLASGNTGELFF. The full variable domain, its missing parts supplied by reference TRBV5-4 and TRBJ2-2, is ETGVTQSPTHLIKTRGQQVTLRCSSQSGHNTVSWYQQALGQGPQFIFQYYREEENGRGNFPPRFSGLQFPNYSSELNVNALELDDSALYLCASSLASGNTGELFFGEGSRLTVL.

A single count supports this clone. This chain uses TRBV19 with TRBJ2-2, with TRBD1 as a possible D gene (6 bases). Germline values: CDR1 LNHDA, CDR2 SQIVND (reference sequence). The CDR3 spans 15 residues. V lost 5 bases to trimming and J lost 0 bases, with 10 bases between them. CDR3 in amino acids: CASSRQDPNTGELFF. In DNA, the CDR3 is TGTGCCAGTAGTCGACAGGACCCGAACACCGGGGAGCTGTTTTTT.

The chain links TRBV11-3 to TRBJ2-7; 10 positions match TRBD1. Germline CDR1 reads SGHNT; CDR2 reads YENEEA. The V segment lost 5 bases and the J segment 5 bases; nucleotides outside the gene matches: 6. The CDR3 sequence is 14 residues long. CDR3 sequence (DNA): TGTGCCAGCAGCCCCCGGACAGGGGGGAACGAGCAGTACTTC. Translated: CASSPRTGGNEQYF.